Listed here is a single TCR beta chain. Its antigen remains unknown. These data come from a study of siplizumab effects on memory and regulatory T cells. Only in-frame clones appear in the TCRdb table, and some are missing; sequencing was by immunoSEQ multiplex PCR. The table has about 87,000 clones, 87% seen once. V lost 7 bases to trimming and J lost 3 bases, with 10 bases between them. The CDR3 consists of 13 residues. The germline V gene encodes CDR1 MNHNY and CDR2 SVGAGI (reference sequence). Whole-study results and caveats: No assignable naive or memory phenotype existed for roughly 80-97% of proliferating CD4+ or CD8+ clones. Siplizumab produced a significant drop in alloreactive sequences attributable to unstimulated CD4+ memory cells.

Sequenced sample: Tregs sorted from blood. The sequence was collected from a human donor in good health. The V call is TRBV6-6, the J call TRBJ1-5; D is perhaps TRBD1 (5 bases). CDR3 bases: TGTGCCAGCAAGGGGAGGGTCAATCAGCCCCAGCATTTT. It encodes CASKGRVNQPQHF.